The 2 T cell receptor beta chains below were found in one sample sequenced in a study of CD8 T cells in ankylosing spondylitis. TCRdb re-called the 5' RACE reads through MiXCR, storing one row per CDR3 protein. The sample comprises hundreds of thousands of distinct CDR3 sequences, around 19% of which are singletons, and less than 9% rests with the top ten. The specimen sequenced was blood, either unsorted or a sorted T cell fraction (not recorded which). All receptors derive from a male donor with ankylosing spondylitis or in good health (not recorded which).

The chain joins TRBV19 to TRBJ2-2, with D unclear. V dropped 3 bases and J dropped 0 bases, with 8 bases sitting between them. Germline-derived CDR1 and CDR2 are LNHDA and SQIVND (reference sequence). This CDR3 contains 15 residues. CDR3 region: CASSIRWANTGELFF. CDR3 bases: TGTGCCAGTAGTATTCGGTGGGCGAACACCGGGGAGCTGTTTTTT.

This clonotype appeared a few times. CDR3 in amino acids: CASSYYRAAEGDTQYF. In DNA form, the CDR3 reads TGTGCCAGCAGTTACTATCGAGCAGCGGAGGGAGATACGCAGTATTTT. The chain joins TRBV6-2 or TRBV6-3 to TRBJ2-3; possible D gene TRBD2, 6 bases. CDR3 length: 16 residues. Per germline, CDR1 MNHEY and CDR2 SVGEGT. V was clipped by 1 base and J by 5 bases, with 16 bases between them.